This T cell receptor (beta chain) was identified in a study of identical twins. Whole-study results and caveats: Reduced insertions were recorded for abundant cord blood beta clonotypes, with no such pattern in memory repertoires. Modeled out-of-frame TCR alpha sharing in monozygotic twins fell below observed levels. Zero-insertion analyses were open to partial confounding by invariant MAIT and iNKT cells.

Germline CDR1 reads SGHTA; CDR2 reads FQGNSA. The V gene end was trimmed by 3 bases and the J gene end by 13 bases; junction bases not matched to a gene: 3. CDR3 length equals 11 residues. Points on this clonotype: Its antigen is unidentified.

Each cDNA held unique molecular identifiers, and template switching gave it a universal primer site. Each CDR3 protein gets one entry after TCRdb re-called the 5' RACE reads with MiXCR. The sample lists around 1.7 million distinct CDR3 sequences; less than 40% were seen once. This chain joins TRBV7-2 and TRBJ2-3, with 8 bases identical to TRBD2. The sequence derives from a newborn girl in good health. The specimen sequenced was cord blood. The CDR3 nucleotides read TGTGCCAGCAGCTTTGGGACTAGAAAGTATTTT. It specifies CASSFGTRKYF.